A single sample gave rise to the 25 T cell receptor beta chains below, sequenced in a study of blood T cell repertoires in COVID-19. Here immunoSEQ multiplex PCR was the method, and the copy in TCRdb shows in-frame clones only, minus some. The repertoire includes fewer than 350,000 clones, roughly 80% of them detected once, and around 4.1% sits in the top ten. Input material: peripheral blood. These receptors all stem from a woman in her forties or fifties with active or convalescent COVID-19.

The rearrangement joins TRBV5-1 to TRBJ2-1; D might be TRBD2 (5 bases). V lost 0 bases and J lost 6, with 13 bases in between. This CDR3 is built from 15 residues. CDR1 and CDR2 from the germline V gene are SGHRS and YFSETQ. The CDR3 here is CASSLVSDRFNEQFF. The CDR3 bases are TGCGCCAGCAGCTTGGTTAGCGATCGATTCAATGAGCAGTTCTTC.

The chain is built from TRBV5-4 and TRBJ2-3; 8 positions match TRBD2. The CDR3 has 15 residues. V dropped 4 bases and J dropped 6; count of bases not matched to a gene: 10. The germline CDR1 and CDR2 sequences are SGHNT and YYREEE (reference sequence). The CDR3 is CASSAPEGGRDTQYF. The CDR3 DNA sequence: TGTGCCAGCAGCGCCCCGGAGGGCGGGAGGGATACGCAGTATTTT.

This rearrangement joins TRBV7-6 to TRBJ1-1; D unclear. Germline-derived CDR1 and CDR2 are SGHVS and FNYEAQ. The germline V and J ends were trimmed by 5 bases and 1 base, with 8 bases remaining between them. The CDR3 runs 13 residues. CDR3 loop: CASSQNSNTEAFF. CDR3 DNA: TGTGCCAGCAGCCAAAATTCGAACACTGAAGCTTTCTTT.

The CDR3 DNA sequence: TGTGCCAGCACCCCCCCAGGGGGACTTAATTCACCCCTCCACTTT. Amino acid sequence: CASTPPGGLNSPLHF. This chain connects TRBV7-2 to TRBJ1-6, with TRBD1 identical over 7 bases. CDR1 is SGHTA, CDR2 FQGNSA, per germline. CDR3 size: 15 residues. Trimming removed 7 bases from V and 6 bases from J; junction bases left unmatched: 9.

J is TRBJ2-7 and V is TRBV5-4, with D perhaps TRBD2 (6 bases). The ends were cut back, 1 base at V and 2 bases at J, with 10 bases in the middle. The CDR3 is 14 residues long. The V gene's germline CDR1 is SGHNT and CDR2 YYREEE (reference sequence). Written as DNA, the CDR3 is TGTGCCAGCAGCTTGCAAGGGACTCCCTACGAGCAGTACTTC. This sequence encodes CASSLQGTPYEQYF.

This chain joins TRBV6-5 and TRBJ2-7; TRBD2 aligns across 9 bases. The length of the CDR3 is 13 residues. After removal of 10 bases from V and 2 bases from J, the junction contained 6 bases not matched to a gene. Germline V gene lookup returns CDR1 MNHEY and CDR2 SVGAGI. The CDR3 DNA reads TGTGCCATCGCTAGCGGGATAGCCTACGAGCAGTACTTC. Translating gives CAIASGIAYEQYF.

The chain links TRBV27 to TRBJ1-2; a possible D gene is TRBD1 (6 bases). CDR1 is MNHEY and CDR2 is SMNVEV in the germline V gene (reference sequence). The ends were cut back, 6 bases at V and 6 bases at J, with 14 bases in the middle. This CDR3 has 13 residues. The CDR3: CASRPTGMDGYTF. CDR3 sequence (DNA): TGTGCCAGCAGGCCGACAGGAATGGATGGCTACACCTTC.

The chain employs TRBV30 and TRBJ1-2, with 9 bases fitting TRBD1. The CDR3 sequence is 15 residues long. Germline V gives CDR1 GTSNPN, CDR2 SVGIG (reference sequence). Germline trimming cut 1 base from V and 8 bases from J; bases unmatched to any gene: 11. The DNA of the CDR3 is TGTGCCTGGAGTGCTCTGTCAGGGACAGGGCGCGGCTACACCTTC. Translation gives CAWSALSGTGRGYTF.

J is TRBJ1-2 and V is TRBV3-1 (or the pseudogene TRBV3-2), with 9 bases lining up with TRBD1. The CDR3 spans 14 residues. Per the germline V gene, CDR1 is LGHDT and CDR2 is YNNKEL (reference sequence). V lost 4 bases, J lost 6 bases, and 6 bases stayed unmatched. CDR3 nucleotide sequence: TGTGCCAGCAGCCGAACCGGGACAGGGAATGGCTACACCTTC. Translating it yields CASSRTGTGNGYTF.

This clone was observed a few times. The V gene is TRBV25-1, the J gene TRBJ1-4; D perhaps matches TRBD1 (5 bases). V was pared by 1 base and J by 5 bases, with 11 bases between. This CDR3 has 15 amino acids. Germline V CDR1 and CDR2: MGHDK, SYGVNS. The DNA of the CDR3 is TGTGCCAGCAGTGAATTCGGACGGGGGAATGAAAAACTGTTTTTT. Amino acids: CASSEFGRGNEKLFF. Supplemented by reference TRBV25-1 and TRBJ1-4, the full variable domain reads EADIYQTPRYLVIGTGKKITLECSQTMGHDKMYWYQQDPGMELHLIHYSYGVNSTEKGDLSSESTVSRIRTEHFPLTLESARPSHTSQYLCASSEFGRGNEKLFFGSGTQLSVL.

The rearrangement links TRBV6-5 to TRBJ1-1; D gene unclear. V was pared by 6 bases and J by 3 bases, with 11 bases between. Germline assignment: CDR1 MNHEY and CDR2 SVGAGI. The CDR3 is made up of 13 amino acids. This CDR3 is CASRVHEDTEAFF. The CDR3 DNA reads TGTGCCAGCAGGGTACATGAGGACACTGAAGCTTTCTTT.

CDR3 DNA sequence: TGTGCCAGCAGCCTACCGGGCTCTGGAAACACCATATATTTT. Encoded protein: CASSLPGSGNTIYF. This chain links TRBV5-4 with TRBJ1-3; D is uncertain. The CDR3 consists of 14 residues. In germline, CDR1 is SGHNT, CDR2 YYREEE (reference sequence). V lost 4 bases, J lost 0 bases, and 8 bases lay in between.

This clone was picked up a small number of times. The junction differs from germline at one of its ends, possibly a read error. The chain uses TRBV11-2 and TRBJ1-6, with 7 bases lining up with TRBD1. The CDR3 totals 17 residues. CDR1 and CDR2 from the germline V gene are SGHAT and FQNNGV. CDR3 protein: CASSSFRQGSFNSPLHF. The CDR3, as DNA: TGTGCCAGCAGCTCATTTCGACAGGGTTCCTTTAATTCACCCCTCCACTTT.

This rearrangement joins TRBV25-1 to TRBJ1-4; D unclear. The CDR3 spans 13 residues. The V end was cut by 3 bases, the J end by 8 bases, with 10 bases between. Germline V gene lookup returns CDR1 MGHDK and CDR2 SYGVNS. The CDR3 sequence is CASSDVLREKLFF. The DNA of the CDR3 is TGTGCCAGCAGTGATGTACTCCGCGAAAAACTGTTTTTT.

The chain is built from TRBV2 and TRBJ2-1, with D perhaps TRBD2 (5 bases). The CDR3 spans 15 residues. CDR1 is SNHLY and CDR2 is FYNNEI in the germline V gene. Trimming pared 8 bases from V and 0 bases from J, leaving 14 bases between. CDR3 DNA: TGTGCCAGCCTAAGCTTGAGGGCCTCCTACAATGAGCAGTTCTTC. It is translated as CASLSLRASYNEQFF. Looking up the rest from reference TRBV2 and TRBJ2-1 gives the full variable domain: EPEVTQTPSHQVTQMGQEVILRCVPISNHLYFYWYRQILGQKVEFLVSFYNNEISEKSEIFDDQFSVERPDGSNFTLKIRSTKLEDSAMYFCASLSLRASYNEQFFGPGTRLTVL.

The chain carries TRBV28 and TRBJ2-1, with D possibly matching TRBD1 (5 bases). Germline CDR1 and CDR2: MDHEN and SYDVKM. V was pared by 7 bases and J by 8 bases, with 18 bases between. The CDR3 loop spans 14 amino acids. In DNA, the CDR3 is TGTGCCAGCACCCCTCCTGTGGCGACAGATGAGCAGTTCTTC. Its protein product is CASTPPVATDEQFF.

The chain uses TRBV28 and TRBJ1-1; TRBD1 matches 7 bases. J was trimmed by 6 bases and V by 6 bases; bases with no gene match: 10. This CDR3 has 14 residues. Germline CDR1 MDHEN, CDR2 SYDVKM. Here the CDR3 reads CASRPQGVNAEAFF. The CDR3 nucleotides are TGTGCCAGCAGGCCCCAGGGGGTTAACGCTGAAGCTTTCTTT.

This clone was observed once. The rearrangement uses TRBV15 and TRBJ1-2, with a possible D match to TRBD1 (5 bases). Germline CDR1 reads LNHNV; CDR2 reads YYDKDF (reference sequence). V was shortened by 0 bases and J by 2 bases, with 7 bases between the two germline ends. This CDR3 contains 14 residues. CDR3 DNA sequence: TGTGCCACCAGCAGAGACAGGGCAAACTATGGCTACACCTTC. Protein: CATSRDRANYGYTF.

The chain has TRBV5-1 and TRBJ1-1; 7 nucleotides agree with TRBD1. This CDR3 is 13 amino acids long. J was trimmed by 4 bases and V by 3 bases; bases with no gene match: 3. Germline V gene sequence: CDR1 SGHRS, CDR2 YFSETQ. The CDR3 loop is CASSYRGSTEAFF. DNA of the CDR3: TGCGCCAGCAGCTACAGGGGCTCCACTGAAGCTTTCTTT.

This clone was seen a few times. The CDR3 loop reads CASSQDGGGGFTDTQYF. Written as DNA, the CDR3 is TGCGCCAGCAGCCAAGATGGCGGGGGAGGGTTCACAGATACGCAGTATTTT. The chain uses TRBV4-1 and TRBJ2-3; 7 bases match TRBD2. Per germline, CDR1 MGHRA and CDR2 YSYEKL. CDR3 length: 17 amino acids. V gave up 0 bases and J gave up 2 bases; unmatched junction bases: 8.

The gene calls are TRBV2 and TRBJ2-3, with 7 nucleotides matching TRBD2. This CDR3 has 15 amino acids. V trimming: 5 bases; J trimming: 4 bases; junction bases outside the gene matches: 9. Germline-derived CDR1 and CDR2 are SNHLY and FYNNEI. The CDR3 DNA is TGTGCCAGCAGTCCCTATAGGGAGGGCCCAGATACGCAGTATTTT. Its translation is CASSPYREGPDTQYF.

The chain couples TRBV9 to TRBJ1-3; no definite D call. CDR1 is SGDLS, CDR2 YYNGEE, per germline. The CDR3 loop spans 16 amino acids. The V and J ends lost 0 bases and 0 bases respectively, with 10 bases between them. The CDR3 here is CASSVGASNSGNTIYF. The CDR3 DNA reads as TGTGCCAGCAGCGTAGGTGCGAGTAACTCTGGAAACACCATATATTTT.

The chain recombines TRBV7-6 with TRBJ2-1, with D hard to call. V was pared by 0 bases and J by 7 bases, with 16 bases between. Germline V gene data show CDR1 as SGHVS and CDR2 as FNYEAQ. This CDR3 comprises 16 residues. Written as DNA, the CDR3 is TGTGCCAGCAGCTTAGCTCCCCCTCTCGATCGGAATGAGCAGTTCTTC. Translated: CASSLAPPLDRNEQFF.

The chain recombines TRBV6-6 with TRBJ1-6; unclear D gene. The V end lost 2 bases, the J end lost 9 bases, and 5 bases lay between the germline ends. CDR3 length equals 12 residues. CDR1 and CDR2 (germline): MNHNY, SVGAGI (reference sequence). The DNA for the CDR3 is TGTGCCAGCAGTTACCGAGGTTCACCCCTCCACTTT. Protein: CASSYRGSPLHF.

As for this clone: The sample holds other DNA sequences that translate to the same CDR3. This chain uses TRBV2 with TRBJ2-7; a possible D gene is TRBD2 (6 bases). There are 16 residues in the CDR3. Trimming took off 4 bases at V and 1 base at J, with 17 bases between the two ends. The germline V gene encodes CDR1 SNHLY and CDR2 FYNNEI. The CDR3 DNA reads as TGTGCCAGCAGTGGAATGGGGGGTCGGGGGTCCTACGAGCAGTACTTC. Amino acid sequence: CASSGMGGRGSYEQYF.